This T cell receptor (beta chain) was identified during a study of cytomegalovirus exposure and HLA in healthy donors. Study-wide results and limits: It was confirmed in vitro that a few of the CMV-associated chains were specific for CMV antigens. As was reported, the classifier diagnosed cytomegalovirus status with high specificity and sensitivity. Within the 100 to 150 validation repertoires, first-cohort TCR clusters tended to co-occur, according to a later analysis. Listed as cytomegalovirus-associated were 150 or so TCR beta chains.

To note about this clone: Its antigen is currently unknown.

Sequencing used immunoSEQ multiplex PCR; TCRdb keeps in-frame clones, though not all of them. The table records around 350,000 clones, roughly 88% of them present only once. V gave up 3 bases and J gave up 2 bases; unmatched junction bases: 7. CDR1 and CDR2 from the germline V gene are KGHSH and LQKENI. The CDR3 consists of 15 residues. The V and J genes are TRBV18 and TRBJ2-7, with 7 bases lining up with TRBD2. The receptor was derived from a woman younger than 30 in good health and CMV-seronegative. Sequenced: PBMCs. CDR3 amino acids: CASSPRAGRPYEQYF. As DNA, the CDR3 is TGTGCCAGCTCACCTCGAGCGGGGCGACCCTACGAGCAGTACTTC.